The 22 T cell receptor beta chains below come from one sample, sequenced in a study of OX40 agonist ivuxolimab in advanced cancers. Only in-frame clones appear in the TCRdb table, and some are missing; sequencing was by immunoSEQ multiplex PCR. This sample has approximately 76,000 clones, with approximately 83% found just once. The source material was CD4+ or CD8+ T cells sorted from blood, sampled in a trial of the OX40 agonist ivuxolimab. The source is an adult with an advanced solid tumor such as melanoma, head and neck, liver or kidney cancer.

The V call is TRBV27, the J call TRBJ1-1, with TRBD1 matching over 8 bases. The trim removed 6 bases at V and 1 base at J, leaving 10 bases unmatched. The germline V gene encodes CDR1 MNHEY and CDR2 SMNVEV (reference sequence). The CDR3 consists of 16 residues. The CDR3 loop reads CASREGTGEGNTEAFF. CDR3 nucleotides: TGTGCCAGCAGGGAGGGGACAGGAGAGGGGAACACTGAAGCTTTCTTT.

The chain is built from TRBV2 and TRBJ2-5; D gene uncertain. The DNA matches TRBJ2-7 better at its end, which makes the J call doubtful. The CDR3 covers 12 residues. Germline lookup yields CDR1 SNHLY and CDR2 FYNNEI. CDR3 bases: TGTGCCAGCAAGGGCCAGTACGACGAGCAGTACTTC. Translation gives CASKGQYDEQYF.

This rearrangement joins TRBV2 to TRBJ2-7; D remains unclear. This CDR3 comprises 13 residues. V was clipped by 2 bases and J by 0 bases, with 5 bases between them. The V gene's germline CDR1 is SNHLY and CDR2 FYNNEI. CDR3 residues: CASSEQSSYEQYF. DNA for the CDR3: TGTGCCAGCAGTGAACAGAGCTCCTACGAGCAGTACTTC.

The CDR3 reads CASSQGTGSWYEQYF. The CDR3 DNA reads TGCGCCAGCAGCCAAGGCACAGGGAGTTGGTACGAGCAGTACTTC. The gene calls are TRBV4-3 and TRBJ2-7, with D possibly being TRBD1 (6 bases). Deletions cut 1 base from V and 4 bases from J, with 14 bases between. Germline V gives CDR1 LGHNA, CDR2 YSLEER. The CDR3 loop spans 15 amino acids.

This chain uses TRBV2 with TRBJ1-6, with 9 positions matching TRBD1. The CDR3 is 15 amino acids. Germline loops: CDR1 SNHLY, CDR2 FYNNEI. With 5 bases clipped from V and 9 bases from J, the junction kept 8 bases outside the gene matches. The CDR3 spells CASSMGQGLGSPLHF. Written as DNA, the CDR3 is TGTGCCAGCAGTATGGGACAGGGCTTGGGTTCACCCCTCCACTTT.

V gene TRBV28 combines with J gene TRBJ1-5; tentative D call: TRBD1 (5 bases). Per the germline V gene, CDR1 is MDHEN and CDR2 is SYDVKM. CDR3 size: 15 residues. The V end was cut by 2 bases, the J end by 7 bases, with 15 bases between. CDR3 nucleotides: TGTGCCAGCAGTTTACATCAGGGTCGAGGGCAGCCCCAGCATTTT. Its protein product is CASSLHQGRGQPQHF.

The chain uses TRBV6-5 and TRBJ1-3; 7 nucleotides align to TRBD1. V lost 0 bases to trimming and J lost 3 bases; unmatched junction nucleotides: 5. This CDR3 comprises 16 residues. CDR1 and CDR2 from the germline V gene are MNHEY and SVGAGI. The DNA of the CDR3 is TGTGCCAGCAGTTACTCGAGACAGGGAGGTGGAAACACCATATATTTT. Translated, it gives CASSYSRQGGGNTIYF.

This clone appeared once. The genes are TRBV5-1 and TRBJ1-4; TRBD1 might be the D (6 bases). The CDR3 length is 14 residues. Germline-derived CDR1 and CDR2 are SGHRS and YFSETQ. V was clipped by 1 base and J by 8 bases, with 12 bases between them. The CDR3 here is CASSLTGKGEKLFF. CDR3 sequence (DNA): TGCGCCAGCAGCTTGACAGGGAAAGGAGAAAAACTGTTTTTT.

The J gene is TRBJ1-3, the V gene TRBV5-8; 9 bases fit TRBD1. J lost 4 bases, V lost 4 bases, and 3 bases had no gene match. Germline loops: CDR1 SGHTS, CDR2 YDEGEE. The CDR3 covers 14 residues. CDR3 sequence: CASSKDRGGNTIYF. As DNA, the CDR3 is TGTGCCAGCAGCAAGGACAGGGGCGGAAACACCATATATTTT.

Comments on this clone: Mismatch with germline at one junction end may stem from a read error. Within the sample, other DNA sequences also encode this same CDR3. V is TRBV6-5 and J is TRBJ1-3, with D possibly TRBD1 on 5 matching bases. This CDR3 is 14 amino acids long. The germline V gene encodes CDR1 MNHEY and CDR2 SVGAGI. CDR3 loop: CASSYDRAGNTIYF. In nucleotides, the CDR3 is TGCGCCAGCAGTTACGACAGAGCCGGAAACACCATATATTTT.

V usage is TRBV6-4 and J usage is TRBJ1-1, with D possibly being TRBD1 (6 bases). V lost 5 bases, J lost 5 bases, and 12 bases lay in between. This CDR3 region has 13 residues. Per the germline V gene, CDR1 is MRHNA and CDR2 is SNTAGT. The CDR3 protein is CASSSRGGTEAFF. DNA for the CDR3: TGTGCCAGCAGTTCCAGGGGAGGGACTGAAGCTTTCTTT.

About this clone itself: Germline and junction disagree at one end, which may indicate a read error. The same CDR3 can be traced to other DNA sequences in this sample. CDR3 in amino acids: CASSPTGSTEAFF. CDR3 DNA: TGTGCTAGCAGCCCTACAGGGTCCACTGAAGCTTTCTTT. The chain has TRBV9 and TRBJ1-1, with D perhaps matching TRBD1 (6 bases). Germline values: CDR1 SGDLS, CDR2 YYNGEE. This CDR3 has 13 amino acids.

This chain joins TRBV27 and TRBJ1-1; D remains ambiguous. The CDR3 spans 14 residues. CDR1 is MNHEY, CDR2 SMNVEV, per germline (reference sequence). With 4 bases removed from V and 5 bases from J, the gap between germline ends came to 14 bases. The CDR3 DNA follows: TGTGCCAGCAGTTCCCGAGAGAAGTTGACTGAAGCTTTCTTT. Its protein is CASSSREKLTEAFF.

The gene calls are TRBV4-3 and TRBJ1-5; D unresolved. Trimming took off 1 base at V and 1 base at J, with 11 bases between the two ends. The CDR3 is 16 amino acids. CDR1 is LGHNA and CDR2 is YSLEER in the germline V gene. The CDR3 sequence: CASSQVAGESNQPQHF. The CDR3 DNA reads as TGCGCCAGCAGCCAAGTAGCTGGAGAGAGCAATCAGCCCCAGCATTTT.

The gene calls are TRBV15 and TRBJ2-7; 8 nucleotides match TRBD1. J was trimmed by 2 bases and V by 4 bases; bases with no gene match: 4. Germline V gene data show CDR1 as LNHNV and CDR2 as YYDKDF (reference sequence). There are 14 residues in the CDR3. DNA for the CDR3: TGTGCCACCAGCACCAGGACAGGGCCCTACGAGCAGTACTTC. This sequence encodes CATSTRTGPYEQYF. Variable domain in full (rest from reference TRBV15 and TRBJ2-7): DAMVIQNPRYQVTQFGKPVTLSCSQTLNHNVMYWYQQKSSQAPKLLFHYYDKDFNNEADTPDNFQSRRPNTSFCFLDIRSPGLGDTAMYLCATSTRTGPYEQYFGPGTRLTVT.

The CDR3 sequence is CASSSPRTGELFF. CDR3 coding DNA: TGTGCCAGCAGCTCTCCTAGAACCGGGGAGCTGTTTTTT. The chain joins TRBV11-1 to TRBJ2-2; D call uncertain. Germline assignment: CDR1 SGHAT and CDR2 FQDESV (reference sequence). This CDR3 comprises 13 residues. Trimming took 4 bases from V and 5 from J, leaving 8 bases between them. Variable domain in full (rest from reference TRBV11-1 and TRBJ2-2): EAEVAQSPRYKITEKSQAVAFWCDPISGHATLYWYRQILGQGPELLVQFQDESVVDDSQLPKDRFSAERLKGVDSTLKIQPAELGDSAMYLCASSSPRTGELFFGEGSRLTVL.

The chain carries TRBV19 and TRBJ1-5; D is undetermined. Trimming left V 2 bases short and J 7 bases short, with 12 bases between. The CDR3 sequence is 14 residues long. Germline loops: CDR1 LNHDA, CDR2 SQIVND (reference sequence). The CDR3 spells CASSITMAGQPQHF. The CDR3 DNA sequence: TGTGCCAGTAGTATAACCATGGCGGGGCAGCCCCAGCATTTT.

The CDR3 sequence is CASSLAATSGGAILETQYF. The CDR3 nucleotides read TGTGCCAGCAGCTTAGCGGCAACGAGCGGGGGGGCGATTTTGGAGACCCAGTACTTC. V gene TRBV7-8 combines with J gene TRBJ2-5; 10 bases are shared with TRBD2. Trimming removed 0 bases from V and 5 bases from J; junction bases left unmatched: 15. The germline CDR1 and CDR2 sequences are SGHVS and FQNEAQ. The CDR3 is 19 amino acids.

This sequence joins TRBV6-5 and TRBJ1-6, with D unclear. Germline-derived CDR1 and CDR2 are MNHEY and SVGAGI. Trimming took off 2 bases at V and 7 bases at J, with 3 bases between the two ends. The CDR3 is made up of 12 amino acids. CDR3 nucleotides: TGTGCCAGCAGTTACATGAATTCACCCCTCCACTTT. Translating gives CASSYMNSPLHF.

The chain recombines TRBV5-5 with TRBJ2-3, with D possibly being TRBD2 (5 bases). Germline CDR1 and CDR2: SGHKS and YYEKEE (reference sequence). V gave up 4 bases and J gave up 1 base, with 10 bases separating them. The CDR3 runs to 14 residues. The CDR3 is CASSPQEGTDTQYF. DNA for the CDR3: TGTGCCAGCAGCCCCCAGGAGGGCACAGATACGCAGTATTTT.

This chain joins TRBV7-9 and TRBJ1-2; D unclear. Per germline, CDR1 SEHNR and CDR2 FQNEAQ (reference sequence). CDR3 length equals 13 residues. Trimming shortened V by 3 bases and J by 6 bases, and 11 bases separated the two germline ends. The CDR3 bases are TGTGCCAGCAGCTTTTCCGGCAGTCATGGCTACACCTTC. Its translation is CASSFSGSHGYTF.

V gene TRBV11-2 combines with J gene TRBJ2-5, with D perhaps TRBD2 (6 bases). The CDR3 spans 16 residues. The germline V gene has CDR1 SGHAT and CDR2 FQNNGV. V lost 4 bases and J 3 bases, leaving 18 bases between the germline ends. The CDR3 sequence: CASSSVGGTGEETQYF. The CDR3 nucleotides are TGTGCCAGCAGCTCGGTAGGCGGAACGGGAGAAGAGACCCAGTACTTC.